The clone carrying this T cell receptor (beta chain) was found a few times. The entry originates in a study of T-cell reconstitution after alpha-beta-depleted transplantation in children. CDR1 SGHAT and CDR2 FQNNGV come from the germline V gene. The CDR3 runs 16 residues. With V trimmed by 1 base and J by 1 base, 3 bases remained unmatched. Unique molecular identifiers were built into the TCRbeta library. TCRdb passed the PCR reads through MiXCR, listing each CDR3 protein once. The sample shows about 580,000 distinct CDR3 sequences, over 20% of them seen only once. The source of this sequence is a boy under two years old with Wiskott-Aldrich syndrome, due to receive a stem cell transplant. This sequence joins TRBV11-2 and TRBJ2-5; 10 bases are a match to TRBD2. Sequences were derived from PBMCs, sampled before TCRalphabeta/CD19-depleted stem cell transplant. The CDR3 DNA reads TGTGCCAGCAGCTTAGGGGGACTAGCGCTCCAAGAGACCCAGTACTTC. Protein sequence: CASSLGGLALQETQYF. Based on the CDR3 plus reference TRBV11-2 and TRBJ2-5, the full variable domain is EAGVAQSPRYKIIEKRQSVAFWCNPISGHATLYWYQQILGQGPKLLIQFQNNGVVDDSQLPKDRFSAERLKGVDSTLKIQPAKLEDSAVYLCASSLGGLALQETQYFGPGTRLLVL.